This T cell receptor beta chain emerged from a study of CD8 T cells in ankylosing spondylitis. Whole-study results and caveats: About eight highly homologous variants made up a TCR beta motif that seemed to typify ankylosing spondylitis blood. Reportedly, matched ankylosing spondylitis synovial fluid was significantly enriched for disease-linked clones.

The ends lost 7 bases at V and 5 bases at J; junction bases unmatched: 15. CDR3 length equals 16 residues. Per the germline V gene, CDR1 is SGHVS and CDR2 is FQNEAQ. To note about this clonotype: The antigen is undetermined.

TCRdb itself ran the 5' RACE reads through MiXCR, one entry per CDR3 protein. In the table there are around 100,000 distinct CDR3 sequences, about 8.1% of which are singletons. The sequence was collected from a male donor with ankylosing spondylitis. The V call is TRBV7-8, the J call TRBJ2-7, with 9 bases lining up with TRBD2. Input material: blood, either unsorted or a sorted T cell fraction (not recorded which). In DNA form, the CDR3 reads TGTGCCAGCACACCCGAGTCAGGACTAGCGTTTCACGAGCAGTACTTC. Encoded protein: CASTPESGLAFHEQYF.